The rows below give T cell receptor beta chains drawn from one sample of a study of cytomegalovirus exposure and HLA in healthy donors. Repertoires were generated with immunoSEQ multiplex PCR, while TCRdb's copy carries only in-frame clones and drops some. This table has roughly 110,000 clones, about four fifths appearing once. Sequenced sample: PBMCs. These receptors came from a woman aged 18 to 35 in good health and CMV-seronegative. The CDR3 runs from the conserved cysteine through the conserved F or W. The D gene is left open where the match is weak. Clone size, where shown, is once, few, many, or a class for clones that have expanded.

CDR3nt: TGTGCCAGCAGCTTCATCCGGGACAGCCTAGGAGGGACCCAGTACTTC; CDR3aa: CASSFIRDSLGGTQYF; j_gene: TRBJ2-5; d_gene: TRBD1; v_gene: TRBV11-3; abundance: .
CDR3nt: TGTGCCAGCAGCTTGGACTTCAGCTCTGGAAACACCATATATTTT; CDR3aa: CASSLDFSSGNTIYF; j_gene: TRBJ1-3; d_gene: .; v_gene: TRBV7-6; abundance: .
CDR3nt: TGTGCCAGCAGCTTGGGACTAGCGGGAGGGCAGAATGAGCAGTTCTTC; CDR3aa: CASSLGLAGGQNEQFF; j_gene: TRBJ2-1; d_gene: TRBD2; v_gene: TRBV5-4; abundance: .
CDR3nt: TGTGCCAGCAGTTACGTCAGGAACTATGGCTACACCTTC; CDR3aa: CASSYVRNYGYTF; j_gene: TRBJ1-2; d_gene: .; v_gene: TRBV6-5; abundance: .
CDR3nt: TGTGCCAGTAGTACTAGCTTTACGCAGTATTTT; CDR3aa: CASSTSFTQYF; j_gene: TRBJ2-3; d_gene: .; v_gene: TRBV19; abundance: .
CDR3nt: TGTGCCAGCAGCCACGGACAGGGCAATCAGCCCCAGCATTTT; CDR3aa: CASSHGQGNQPQHF; j_gene: TRBJ1-5; d_gene: TRBD1; v_gene: TRBV7-2; abundance: .
CDR3nt: TGTGCCAGCAGCTTCGGACAGGGAACCTACGAGCAGTACTTC; CDR3aa: CASSFGQGTYEQYF; j_gene: TRBJ2-7; d_gene: TRBD1; v_gene: TRBV7-9; abundance: .
CDR3nt: TGTGCCTGGAGTGGCGGGGGGGGCAATCAGCCCCAGCATTTT; CDR3aa: CAWSGGGGNQPQHF; j_gene: TRBJ1-5; d_gene: .; v_gene: TRBV30; abundance: .
CDR3nt: TGTGCCTGGAACCTAGGCGGGGTTCCTCAAGAGACCCAGTACTTC; CDR3aa: CAWNLGGVPQETQYF; j_gene: TRBJ2-5; d_gene: .; v_gene: TRBV30; abundance: .
CDR3nt: TGTGCCAGCAGCTTAGTCTTATCAGGGGGCGAGACCCAGTACTTC; CDR3aa: CASSLVLSGGETQYF; j_gene: TRBJ2-5; d_gene: TRBD1; v_gene: TRBV7-7; abundance: .
CDR3nt: TGTGCCAGCAGCTTCACGAACAGGGAGGGCTACACCTTC; CDR3aa: CASSFTNREGYTF; j_gene: TRBJ1-2; d_gene: .; v_gene: TRBV11-2; abundance: .
CDR3nt: TGTGCCAGCATCGAAGGAGGGGACCAACCACCTGAAGCTTTCTTT; CDR3aa: CASIEGGDQPPEAFF; j_gene: TRBJ1-1; d_gene: .; v_gene: TRBV28; abundance: .
CDR3nt: TGTGCCAGCTCACCACGAGGACAGGGGGCGACAGGTGGCTACACCTTC; CDR3aa: CASSPRGQGATGGYTF; j_gene: TRBJ1-2; d_gene: TRBD1; v_gene: TRBV18; abundance: few
CDR3nt: TGTGCCAGCAGCTTAGGAGGCATCGGCACAGATACGCAGTATTTT; CDR3aa: CASSLGGIGTDTQYF; j_gene: TRBJ2-3; d_gene: .; v_gene: TRBV7-2; abundance: .
CDR3nt: TGTGCCAGCAGTTTTTACAGGGGGTCGGAGACCCAGTACTTC; CDR3aa: CASSFYRGSETQYF; j_gene: TRBJ2-5; d_gene: TRBD1; v_gene: TRBV28; abundance: .